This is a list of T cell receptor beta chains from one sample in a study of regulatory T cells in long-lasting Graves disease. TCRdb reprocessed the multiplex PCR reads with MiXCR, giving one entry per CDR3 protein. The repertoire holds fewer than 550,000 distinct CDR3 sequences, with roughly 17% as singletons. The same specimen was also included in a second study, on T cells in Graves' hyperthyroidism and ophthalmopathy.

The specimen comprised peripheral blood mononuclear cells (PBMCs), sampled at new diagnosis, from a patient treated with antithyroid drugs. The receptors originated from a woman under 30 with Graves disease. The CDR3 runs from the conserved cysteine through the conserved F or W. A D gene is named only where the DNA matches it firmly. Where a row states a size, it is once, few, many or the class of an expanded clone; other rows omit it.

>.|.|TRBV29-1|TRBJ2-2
TGCAGCGTTGAAACTACTAACACCGGGGAGCTGTTTTTT
CSVETTNTGELFF
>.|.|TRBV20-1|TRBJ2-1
TGCAGTGCTAGAGATTTTGCTTCCGGGACTGGCTACAATGAGCAGTTCTTC
CSARDFASGTGYNEQFF
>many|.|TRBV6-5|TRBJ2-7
TGTGCCAGCAGTTCCCCCTGGACCGCCTCCTACGAGCAGTACTTC
CASSSPWTASYEQYF
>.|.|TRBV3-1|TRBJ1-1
TGTGCCAGCAGCCAAGAAGAGGAGGACAGCCAGTCCACTGAAGCTTTCTTT
CASSQEEEDSQSTEAFF
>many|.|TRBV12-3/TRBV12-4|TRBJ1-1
TGTGCCAGCAGTTTGGCAGTCGGACCTCACCAGGGGACCCGACGGGGTTTCTTT
CASSLAVGPHQGTRRGFF
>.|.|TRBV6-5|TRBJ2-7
TGTGCCAGCAGTTACGCGGAGTCGAGCGCCTACGAGCAGTACTTC
CASSYAESSAYEQYF
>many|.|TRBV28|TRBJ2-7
TGTGCCAGCAGTTTACTGTCCTACGAGCAGTACTTC
CASSLLSYEQYF
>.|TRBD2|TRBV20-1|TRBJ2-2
TGCAGTGCCGCTAGCGGGAGGTCCGGGGAGCTGTTTTTT
CSAASGRSGELFF
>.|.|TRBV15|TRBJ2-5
TGTGCCACCAGCAGAGTTGTCCGGGAGACCCAGTACTTC
CATSRVVRETQYF
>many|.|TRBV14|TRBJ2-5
TGTGCCAGCAGCCAAGAACTTCTGGGGACCCAGTACTTC
CASSQELLGTQYF
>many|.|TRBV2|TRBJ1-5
TGTGCCAGCAGTGCGGACGGAAGATTTAATCAGCCCCAGCATTTT
CASSADGRFNQPQHF
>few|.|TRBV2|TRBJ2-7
TGTGCCAGCAGCCACATTAGTTACGAGCAGTACTTC
CASSHISYEQYF
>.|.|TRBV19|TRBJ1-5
TGTGCCAGTAGTATGGGTGGTGATCAGCCCCAGCATTTT
CASSMGGDQPQHF
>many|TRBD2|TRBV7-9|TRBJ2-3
TGTGCCAGCAGCTTAGCGCCCCGCGGGAGAGCAGATACGCAGTATTTT
CASSLAPRGRADTQYF
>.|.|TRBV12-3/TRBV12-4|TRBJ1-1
TGTGCCAGCAGTTTAATGGAGGGGGTAGCTGAAGCTCTCTTT
CASSLMEGVAEALF
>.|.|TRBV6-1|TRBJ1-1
TGTGCCAGCATGGGGGGGTCGTACACTGAAGCTTTCTTT
CASMGGSYTEAFF
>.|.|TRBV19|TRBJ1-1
TGTGCCAGTAATCCGGGACGGTTGAACACTGAAGCTTTCTTT
CASNPGRLNTEAFF
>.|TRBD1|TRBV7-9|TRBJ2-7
TGTGCCAGCAGACCGCAGACAGGGTACGAGCAGTACTTC
CASRPQTGYEQYF
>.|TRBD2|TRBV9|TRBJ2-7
TGTGCCAGCAGCGTATCGGGGGGGGAAGAGCAGTACTTC
CASSVSGGEEQYF
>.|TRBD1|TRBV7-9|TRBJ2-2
TGTGCCAGCAGCCCGTTCGCTAGACAGGGGATGGAGGCCGGGGAGCTGTTTTTT
CASSPFARQGMEAGELFF
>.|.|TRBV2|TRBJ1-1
TGTGCCAGCAGTGCCAGAACGTCGGGACGGGGGGGCACTGAAGCTTTCTTT
CASSARTSGRGGTEAFF
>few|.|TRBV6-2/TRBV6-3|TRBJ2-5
TGTGCCAGCAGTGGTCTAGCGGAGACCCAGTACTTC
CASSGLAETQYF
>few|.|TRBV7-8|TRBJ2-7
TGTGCCAGCAGCCACGGGGAATTCTCCTACGAGCAGTACTTC
CASSHGEFSYEQYF
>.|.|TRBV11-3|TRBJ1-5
TGTGCCAGCAGCTCACTTAGGGGGGGCTGGATTAATCAGCCCCAGCATTTT
CASSSLRGGWINQPQHF
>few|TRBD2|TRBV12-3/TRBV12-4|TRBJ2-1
TGTGCCAGCAGTTTTGCGGCTAGCGGGGGCTACAATGAGCAGTTCTTC
CASSFAASGGYNEQFF
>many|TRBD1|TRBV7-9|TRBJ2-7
TGTGCCAGCAGCTTAGTAGGACAGGGGTACTCCTACGAGCAGTACTTC
CASSLVGQGYSYEQYF
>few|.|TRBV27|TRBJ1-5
TGTGCCAGCAGTTTATTTGGGGGAGTTCAGCCCCAGCATTTT
CASSLFGGVQPQHF
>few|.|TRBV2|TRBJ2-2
TGTGCCACCAGGGACATACGGAATAGGGTCACCGGGGAGCTGTTTTTT
CATRDIRNRVTGELFF
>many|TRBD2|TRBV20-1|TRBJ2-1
TGCAGTGCTAGGAGCCTTAGCGGGAGGGCCGGGAATGAGCAGTTCTTC
CSARSLSGRAGNEQFF
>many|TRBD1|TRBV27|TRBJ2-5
TGTGCCAGCAGTCGACAGGGAATGGAGGAGACCCAGTACTTC
CASSRQGMEETQYF
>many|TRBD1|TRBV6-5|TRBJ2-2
TGTGCCAGCAGTTACTCAGTAAAGACAGGGACGCGAGGCACCGGGGAGCTGTTTTTT
CASSYSVKTGTRGTGELFF
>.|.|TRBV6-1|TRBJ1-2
TGTGCCAGCAGCTCCCCAAAAAACTATGGCTACACCTTC
CASSSPKNYGYTF
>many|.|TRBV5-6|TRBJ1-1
TGTGCCAGCAGCCCGAAGGCGGTGAACACTGAAGCTTTCTTT
CASSPKAVNTEAFF
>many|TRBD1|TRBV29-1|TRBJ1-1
TGCAGCGTAGAACAGGGGCTGAACACTGAAGCTTTCTTT
CSVEQGLNTEAFF
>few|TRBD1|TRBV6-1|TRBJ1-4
TGTGCCAGCAGTCGAATACAGACAGGGACAACTAATGAAAAACTGTTTTTT
CASSRIQTGTTNEKLFF
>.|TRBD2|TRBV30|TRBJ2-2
TGTGCCTGGAGCGGACCGGGACTAGCGAACACCGGGGAGCTGTTTTTT
CAWSGPGLANTGELFF
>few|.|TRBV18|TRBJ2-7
TGTGCCAGCTCACCGACGGGACAAGGGACCGGGGGGGAGCAGTACTTC
CASSPTGQGTGGEQYF
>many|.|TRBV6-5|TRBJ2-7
TGTGCCAGCAGTTCCGGGGGCGAGCAGTACTTC
CASSSGGEQYF
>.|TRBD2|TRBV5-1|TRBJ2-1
TGCGCCAGCAGCTTCAGAGCGGGAGTCGATGAGCAGTTCTTC
CASSFRAGVDEQFF
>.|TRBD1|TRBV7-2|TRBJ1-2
TGTGCCAGCAGCACCGGACAGGCGAACTATGGCTACACCTTC
CASSTGQANYGYTF
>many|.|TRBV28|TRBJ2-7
TGTGCCAGCAGTTTATTTCCGGACGGGACAAATGCTTACGAGCAGTACTTC
CASSLFPDGTNAYEQYF
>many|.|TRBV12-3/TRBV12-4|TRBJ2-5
TGTGCCAGCAGTTTATCTGTAGAGACCCAGTACTTC
CASSLSVETQYF